This TCR beta chain was profiled in a study of cytomegalovirus exposure and HLA in healthy donors. Study conclusions and caveats: The authors reported that TCR beta sequences could predict HLA-A and HLA-B alleles. These predictions were accurate for most subjects in the first cohort. Near-uniform donor sequencing depth was presumed by presence/absence analyses. The records held CMV serostatus as the only immune exposure information. Within a later analysis, the majority of CMV-associated TCR beta chains appeared HLA-restricted.

Germline CDR1 reads SGHVS; CDR2 reads FNYEAQ. The CDR3 has 13 residues. V was trimmed by 5 bases and J by 4 bases, leaving 9 bases between them. The PCR used 60 Vbeta and 13 Jbeta primers. Assay: immunoSEQ multiplex PCR; the TCRdb copy retains only in-frame clones and omits some. Here the sample spans 100,000 to 150,000 clones, approximately 85% being singletons. This clone was found once. Its antigen is unknown. Sample: PBMCs. This receptor was obtained from a boy between 5 and 17 years old in good health and CMV-seronegative. The chain is built from TRBV7-6 and TRBJ2-1; a weak D match, TRBD2 (6 bases). Written as DNA, the CDR3 is TGTGCCAGCAGCGGGGACTCATACAATGAGCAGTTCTTC. This gives the protein CASSGDSYNEQFF.